A selection of T cell receptor beta chains follows, all from one sample in a study of human T cells and chemical hapten exposure. TCRdb redid the calling of the RACE reads with MiXCR, one entry per CDR3 protein. The sample holds about 400,000 distinct CDR3 sequences, about 6% seen once. The source was whole blood, collected in connection with sensitization to the hapten diphenylcyclopropenone (DPC). These receptors were taken from a woman aged 18-29 years with alopecia areata. Some clones in this sample may be carry-over from other donors' samples. Each CDR3 is given with its conserved first and last residue.

V: TRBV29-1; J: TRBJ2-3; CDR3: CSVEWGWGGFSTDTQYF
V: TRBV28; J: TRBJ1-5; CDR3: CASSLGRKSNQPQHF
V: TRBV12-3/TRBV12-4; J: TRBJ1-1; CDR3: CASSKGLTEAFF
V: TRBV6-6; J: TRBJ2-5; CDR3: CASQRKNRDQETQYF
V: TRBV20-1; J: TRBJ2-7; CDR3: CSQRLAGGYEQYF
V: TRBV3-1; J: TRBJ2-3; CDR3: CASSQDGQQSTDTQYF
V: TRBV24-1; J: TRBJ2-1; CDR3: CATRQRGDNEQFF
V: TRBV9; J: TRBJ1-2; CDR3: CASSVEVKANYGYTF
V: TRBV7-9; J: TRBJ1-2; CDR3: CASQHGQGFSHGYTF
V: TRBV3-1; J: TRBJ2-2; CDR3: CASSHPRRFESGELFF
V: TRBV10-3; J: TRBJ2-3; CDR3: CAISQSQPGSTDTQYF
V: TRBV5-1; J: TRBJ1-6; CDR3: CASSLGDSPLHF
V: TRBV20-1; J: TRBJ1-4; CDR3: CSASGQGNEKLFF
V: TRBV12-3/TRBV12-4; J: TRBJ1-3; CDR3: CASSHEGQSGNTIYF
V: TRBV5-1; J: TRBJ2-1; CDR3: CASSLSPTLNQFF
V: TRBV28; J: TRBJ2-1; CDR3: CASRMGLAGGYDEQFF
V: TRBV6-6; J: TRBJ2-3; CDR3: CASSYGGNTQYF
V: TRBV5-4; J: TRBJ2-1; CDR3: CASSSRVSLNEQFF
V: TRBV12-3/TRBV12-4; J: TRBJ2-4; CDR3: CASKDRAALGYIQYF
V: TRBV10-3; J: TRBJ2-1; CDR3: CAISTGGGGYNEQFF
V: TRBV20-1; J: TRBJ1-6; CDR3: CSARDSQVDIRDSPLHF
V: TRBV7-9; J: TRBJ1-1; CDR3: CASNFGDSPAAFF
V: TRBV18; J: TRBJ2-2; CDR3: CASSPSGRDRYTGELFF
V: TRBV5-1; J: TRBJ1-1; CDR3: CASSQQGSRHTEAFF
V: TRBV3-1; J: TRBJ2-7; CDR3: CASSPLMTSLFYEQYF
V: TRBV6-2/TRBV6-3; J: TRBJ2-3; CDR3: CASSSEIADTQYF
V: TRBV14; J: TRBJ1-2; CDR3: CASSQAPPGGRALDYGYTF
V: TRBV12-3/TRBV12-4; J: TRBJ1-2; CDR3: CASSTTRTGLFPNYGYTF
V: TRBV6-1; J: TRBJ1-3; CDR3: CASSELEGTGNTIYF
V: TRBV4-2; J: TRBJ2-3; CDR3: CASSQGDTQYF
V: TRBV27; J: TRBJ1-5; CDR3: CASNTFNPLVGSQPQHF
V: TRBV5-5; J: TRBJ1-1; CDR3: CASSIGRGNTEAFF
V: TRBV27; J: TRBJ1-6; CDR3: CASSFRNVYSPLHF
V: TRBV5-4; J: TRBJ1-3; CDR3: CASSLEADFSGNTIYF
V: TRBV5-4; J: TRBJ2-4; CDR3: CASSLGVSLAKNIQYF
V: TRBV7-2; J: TRBJ2-4; CDR3: CASSPPAKNIQYF
V: TRBV4-3; J: TRBJ2-2; CDR3: CASSQRSRGDPGELFF
V: TRBV7-8; J: TRBJ1-2; CDR3: CASSLGLEHYGGYTF
V: TRBV20-1; J: TRBJ1-2; CDR3: CSVVDPSGYGYTF
V: TRBV6-2/TRBV6-3; J: TRBJ2-1; CDR3: CASSYDSASYNEQFF
V: TRBV5-1; J: TRBJ1-4; CDR3: CASSLRESNEKLFF
V: TRBV3-1; J: TRBJ1-5; CDR3: CASSQGVGGSQPQHF
V: TRBV7-3; J: TRBJ1-5; CDR3: CASSPGQHQPQHF
V: TRBV12-3/TRBV12-4; J: TRBJ1-1; CDR3: CASSFVGRVGTHF
V: TRBV29-1; J: TRBJ2-5; CDR3: CSVVLGFGGETQYF
V: TRBV5-1; J: TRBJ1-2; CDR3: CASSPDRGIYGYTF
V: TRBV7-2; J: TRBJ2-4; CDR3: CASSSRTGLAKNIQYF
V: TRBV4-2; J: TRBJ1-2; CDR3: CASSQAGRNGYTF
V: TRBV11-2; J: TRBJ2-1; CDR3: CASSLSPTDEQFF
V: TRBV29-1; J: TRBJ2-3; CDR3: CSVEKDAYTQYF
V: TRBV12-3/TRBV12-4; J: TRBJ1-5; CDR3: CASSTSGPNQPQHF
V: TRBV5-1; J: TRBJ1-1; CDR3: CASSLTGNEAFF
V: TRBV29-1; J: TRBJ2-3; CDR3: CSGGGAGTDTQYF
V: TRBV20-1; J: TRBJ2-4; CDR3: CSARERTGVAKNIQYF